This is a list of T cell receptor beta chains from one sample in a study of T cell responses to AZD1222 COVID-19 vaccine. Profiling relied on immunoSEQ multiplex PCR, and the TCRdb table lists in-frame clones only, not all of them. Of over 150,000 clones listed, approximately 87% are singletons. The specimen comprised peripheral blood, sampled on day 0 of MenACWY control vaccination. These receptors were obtained from an adult in good health. CDR3s include the opening cysteine and the closing phenylalanine or tryptophan. Each record gives: D gene, J gene, clone size, V gene, CDR3 protein, CDR3 DNA. A D gene is named only where the DNA matches it firmly. Some rows have no size entry. The others give once, few or many, or a class for an expanded clone.

d_gene: TRBD1; j_gene: TRBJ1-2; abundance: -; v_gene: TRBV19; CDR3aa: CASRGTGEDYGYTF; CDR3nt: TGTGCCAGTAGGGGGACAGGGGAAGACTATGGCTACACCTTC
d_gene: -; j_gene: TRBJ2-7; abundance: -; v_gene: TRBV5-4; CDR3aa: CASSFHREPAYEQYF; CDR3nt: TGTGCCAGCAGCTTCCACAGGGAACCGGCCTACGAGCAGTACTTC
d_gene: TRBD1; j_gene: TRBJ1-4; abundance: -; v_gene: TRBV5-4; CDR3aa: CASSRTGGSNEKLFF; CDR3nt: TGTGCCAGCAGCCGAACAGGGGGGTCTAATGAAAAACTGTTTTTT
d_gene: -; j_gene: TRBJ1-5; abundance: -; v_gene: TRBV28; CDR3aa: CASSFLGGNQPQHF; CDR3nt: TGTGCCAGCAGTTTCTTGGGTGGGAATCAGCCCCAGCATTTT
d_gene: TRBD2; j_gene: TRBJ2-7; abundance: -; v_gene: TRBV5-1; CDR3aa: CASSLGLAGGSLSEQYF; CDR3nt: TGCGCCAGCAGCCTGGGACTAGCGGGAGGTTCACTGAGCGAGCAGTACTTC
d_gene: TRBD2; j_gene: TRBJ2-5; abundance: -; v_gene: TRBV4-1; CDR3aa: CASSQDQRGPKETQYF; CDR3nt: TGCGCCAGCAGCCAAGATCAGCGGGGGCCGAAGGAGACCCAGTACTTC
d_gene: -; j_gene: TRBJ1-3; abundance: once; v_gene: TRBV19; CDR3aa: CASSRGVNTIYF; CDR3nt: TGTGCCAGTAGTAGAGGGGTGAACACCATATATTTT
d_gene: -; j_gene: TRBJ1-2; abundance: once; v_gene: TRBV12-3/TRBV12-4; CDR3aa: CASSLRQGRGYTF; CDR3nt: TGTGCCAGCAGTTTGCGTCAGGGGAGAGGCTACACCTTC
d_gene: -; j_gene: TRBJ1-1; abundance: -; v_gene: TRBV6-5; CDR3aa: CASSFSDMNTEAFF; CDR3nt: TGTGCCAGCAGTTTCAGCGACATGAACACTGAAGCTTTCTTT
d_gene: -; j_gene: TRBJ1-4; abundance: -; v_gene: TRBV6-5; CDR3aa: CASSFGQTNEKLFF; CDR3nt: TGTGCCAGCAGTTTCGGACAGACAAATGAAAAACTGTTTTTT
d_gene: -; j_gene: TRBJ2-3; abundance: -; v_gene: TRBV27; CDR3aa: CASRGLAQDTQYF; CDR3nt: TGTGCCAGCAGGGGACTGGCCCAGGATACGCAGTATTTT
d_gene: -; j_gene: TRBJ1-1; abundance: -; v_gene: TRBV6-5; CDR3aa: CASSWRDTEAFF; CDR3nt: TGTGCCAGCAGCTGGAGAGACACTGAAGCTTTCTTT
d_gene: TRBD2; j_gene: TRBJ2-3; abundance: -; v_gene: TRBV5-1; CDR3aa: CASSAGRLAGGSTDTQYF; CDR3nt: TGCGCCAGCAGCGCCGGACGTCTAGCGGGGGGAAGCACAGATACGCAGTATTTT
d_gene: -; j_gene: TRBJ1-4; abundance: -; v_gene: TRBV15; CDR3aa: CATSRAGRSNEKLFF; CDR3nt: TGTGCCACCAGCAGAGCGGGACGGTCGAATGAAAAACTGTTTTTT
d_gene: -; j_gene: TRBJ2-5; abundance: -; v_gene: TRBV6-5; CDR3aa: CASSYGDPVRETQYF; CDR3nt: TGTGCCAGCAGTTACGGGGACCCGGTCCGGGAGACCCAGTACTTC
d_gene: -; j_gene: TRBJ1-5; abundance: -; v_gene: TRBV6-1; CDR3aa: CASSEAEAGSQPQHF; CDR3nt: TGTGCCAGCAGTGAAGCGGAGGCAGGGAGTCAGCCCCAGCATTTT
d_gene: TRBD1; j_gene: TRBJ2-7; abundance: -; v_gene: TRBV5-5; CDR3aa: CASSLAGTGAYEQYF; CDR3nt: TGTGCCAGCAGCTTGGCAGGGACAGGAGCCTACGAGCAGTACTTC
d_gene: -; j_gene: TRBJ1-5; abundance: -; v_gene: TRBV7-9; CDR3aa: CASSRDPGNQPQHF; CDR3nt: TGTGCCAGCAGCCGCGACCCCGGCAATCAGCCCCAGCATTTT
d_gene: -; j_gene: TRBJ2-2; abundance: -; v_gene: TRBV7-2; CDR3aa: CASSFYSLNTGELFF; CDR3nt: TGTGCCAGCAGCTTTTACAGCCTAAACACCGGGGAGCTGTTTTTT
d_gene: TRBD1; j_gene: TRBJ1-4; abundance: -; v_gene: TRBV5-1; CDR3aa: CASSQSPPGQVREKLFF; CDR3nt: TGCGCCAGCAGCCAGTCACCACCGGGACAGGTACGCGAAAAACTGTTTTTT
d_gene: -; j_gene: TRBJ2-2; abundance: -; v_gene: TRBV2; CDR3aa: CASSDQSTANTGELFF; CDR3nt: TGTGCCAGCAGTGATCAAAGTACAGCGAACACCGGGGAGCTGTTTTTT
d_gene: -; j_gene: TRBJ1-4; abundance: -; v_gene: TRBV11-2; CDR3aa: CASSLDPSGRAEKLFF; CDR3nt: TGTGCCAGCAGCTTAGACCCGTCCGGGCGGGCTGAAAAACTGTTTTTT
d_gene: -; j_gene: TRBJ1-5; abundance: -; v_gene: TRBV5-6; CDR3aa: CASSFRGSGQPQHF; CDR3nt: TGTGCCAGCAGCTTCCGGGGAAGCGGTCAGCCCCAGCATTTT
d_gene: -; j_gene: TRBJ2-7; abundance: -; v_gene: TRBV20-1; CDR3aa: CSAQLGEREYF; CDR3nt: TGCAGTGCTCAGCTGGGGGAGAGAGAGTACTTC
d_gene: -; j_gene: TRBJ1-2; abundance: -; v_gene: TRBV29-1; CDR3aa: CSVDFGVTGYTF; CDR3nt: TGCAGCGTTGATTTCGGGGTCACTGGCTACACCTTC
d_gene: -; j_gene: TRBJ1-3; abundance: -; v_gene: TRBV5-1; CDR3aa: CASSADRGNTIYF; CDR3nt: TGCGCCAGCAGCGCTGACAGGGGAAACACCATATATTTT
d_gene: -; j_gene: TRBJ2-2; abundance: -; v_gene: TRBV11-3; CDR3aa: CASSPQNTGELFF; CDR3nt: TGTGCCAGCAGCCCCCAGAACACCGGGGAGCTGTTTTTT
d_gene: -; j_gene: TRBJ1-1; abundance: once; v_gene: TRBV27; CDR3aa: CASSPLTGTGTEAFF; CDR3nt: TGTGCCAGCAGTCCCCTTACAGGGACCGGGACTGAAGCTTTCTTT
d_gene: TRBD2; j_gene: TRBJ2-2; abundance: -; v_gene: TRBV28; CDR3aa: CASTLGTSVFQNTGELFF; CDR3nt: TGTGCCAGCACCTTAGGGACTAGCGTCTTTCAAAACACCGGGGAGCTGTTTTTT
d_gene: -; j_gene: TRBJ2-1; abundance: -; v_gene: TRBV7-2; CDR3aa: CASSSRRNEQFF; CDR3nt: TGTGCCAGCAGCTCCCGACGGAATGAGCAGTTCTTC
d_gene: -; j_gene: TRBJ1-1; abundance: -; v_gene: TRBV7-2; CDR3aa: CASSFSETEAFF; CDR3nt: TGTGCCAGCAGCTTCAGCGAAACTGAAGCTTTCTTT
d_gene: -; j_gene: TRBJ1-5; abundance: -; v_gene: TRBV28; CDR3aa: CASSTGVGNQPQHF; CDR3nt: TGTGCCAGTTCGACAGGTGTAGGCAATCAGCCCCAGCATTTT
d_gene: -; j_gene: TRBJ1-6; abundance: -; v_gene: TRBV11-3; CDR3aa: CASVRDHNSPLHF; CDR3nt: TGTGCCTCGGTCCGAGACCATAATTCACCCCTCCACTTT